This entry lists 22 T cell receptor beta chains sequenced from one sample in a study of CD8 T cells in Susac syndrome. Random hexamers were used to reverse transcribe an amount of roughly 0.45 to 1 ug RNA. One entry per CDR3 protein, called by TCRdb with MiXCR from the immunoSEQ multiplex PCR reads. The table has 180,000 or so distinct CDR3 sequences, about 93% seen once; the top ten hold roughly 0.14%. Sequenced material: CD4+ T cells from PBMCs. These receptors came from a human donor in good health.

This chain links TRBV19 with TRBJ1-5; D uncertain. The CDR3 consists of 12 residues. Trimming removed 3 bases from V and 7 bases from J, with 7 bases in between. Germline values: CDR1 LNHDA, CDR2 SQIVND (reference sequence). The CDR3 sequence is CASSIMAQPQHF. The CDR3 region has the DNA TGTGCCAGTAGTATCATGGCCCAGCCCCAGCATTTT.

This clonotype has a single count. The chain links TRBV6-2 or TRBV6-3 to TRBJ2-1; possible D gene TRBD2, 5 bases. CDR3 length: 16 amino acids. Trimming cost V 7 bases and J 1 base, with 17 bases left between them. CDR1 is MNHEY, CDR2 SVGEGT, per germline. This CDR3 is CASIDPGTESYNEQFF. The DNA for the CDR3 is TGTGCCAGCATTGACCCGGGAACAGAATCCTACAATGAGCAGTTCTTC.

The rearrangement joins TRBV11-2 to TRBJ2-1; D is possibly TRBD1 or TRBD2 (6 bases each). The germline V gene has CDR1 SGHAT and CDR2 FQNNGV. The CDR3 runs to 16 residues. V lost 6 bases and J 6 bases, leaving 21 bases between the germline ends. CDR3 nucleotide sequence: TGTGCCAGCAGGGGGCTGAGGGGGGACTCAAGCAATGAGCAGTTCTTC. This gives the protein CASRGLRGDSSNEQFF.

The rearrangement links TRBV29-1 to TRBJ2-5, with 11 bases that match TRBD1. Germline CDR1 SQVTM, CDR2 ANQGSEA. Trimming removed 0 bases from V and 5 bases from J; junction bases left unmatched: 5. This CDR3 region has 15 residues. CDR3 in DNA: TGCAGCGTTGAAGATCCCGGACAGGGGGCTGAGACCCAGTACTTC. Translation: CSVEDPGQGAETQYF.

The rearrangement joins TRBV20-1 to TRBJ2-7, with 7 positions matching TRBD1. In germline, CDR1 is DFQATT, CDR2 SNEGSKA (reference sequence). The CDR3 runs 14 residues. The V gene end was trimmed by 3 bases and the J gene end by 4 bases; junction bases not matched to a gene: 9. The DNA for the CDR3 is TGCAGTGCTAGGCCTCCAGCGACAGGGTACGAGCAGTACTTC. It specifies CSARPPATGYEQYF.

The chain carries TRBV20-1 and TRBJ1-5; D is ambiguous. This CDR3 comprises 15 residues. Trimming cost V 0 bases and J 0 bases, with 9 bases left between them. Germline V gives CDR1 DFQATT, CDR2 SNEGSKA (reference sequence). The CDR3 region has the DNA TGCAGTGCTAGAGATTACACGAATAGCAATCAGCCCCAGCATTTT. It specifies CSARDYTNSNQPQHF.

The chain combines TRBV6-2 or TRBV6-3 with TRBJ1-6; D not resolved. CDR1 is MNHEY, CDR2 SVGEGT, per germline. Trimming removed 10 bases from V and 7 bases from J, with 17 bases in between. The CDR3 is made up of 14 amino acids. The CDR3 region has the DNA TGTGCCACCCTAAGATCCTTCGAGAATTCACCCCTCCACTTT. It specifies CATLRSFENSPLHF.

The chain carries TRBV6-2 or TRBV6-3 and TRBJ2-7; 10 nucleotides line up with TRBD2. Trimming took 6 bases from V and 2 from J; bases not matched to a gene: 4. In germline, CDR1 is MNHEY, CDR2 SVGEGT. This CDR3 contains 14 residues. The CDR3 nucleotides read TGTGCCAGCAGCCGGACTAGCGGTCCCTACGAGCAGTACTTC. Translated: CASSRTSGPYEQYF.

This chain connects TRBV7-2 to TRBJ2-3; D gene ambiguous. V lost 7 bases to trimming and J lost 4 bases, with 6 bases between them. CDR1 is SGHTA, CDR2 FQGNSA, per germline. The CDR3 contains 11 residues. In DNA form, the CDR3 reads TGTGCCAGCACCCAGGCAGATACGCAGTATTTT. It codes for CASTQADTQYF.

This clonotype was seen once. The V call is TRBV29-1, the J call TRBJ2-7, with 9 bases matching TRBD1. The CDR3 contains 12 residues. Germline assignment: CDR1 SQVTM and CDR2 ANQGSEA. The CDR3 DNA follows: TGCAGACTAGGGACAGGGTTTCGCGAGCAGTACTTC. It translates to CRLGTGFREQYF.

This chain joins TRBV20-1 and TRBJ2-5, with unresolved D. Trimming left V 1 base short and J 8 bases short, with 17 bases between. The CDR3 contains 14 residues. CDR1 DFQATT and CDR2 SNEGSKA come from the germline V gene (reference sequence). As DNA, the CDR3 is TGCAGTGCTAGAGTTTCCCTCGAAGATGCTACCCAGTACTTC. Translated, it gives CSARVSLEDATQYF.

The chain recombines TRBV5-6 with TRBJ2-1; 7 bases match TRBD2. Germline lookup yields CDR1 SGHDT and CDR2 YYEEEE. The junction had 4 bases not matched to a gene; V was cut back by 4 bases and J by 3 bases. This CDR3 has 14 amino acids. CDR3 loop: CASSSRDYYNEQFF. The CDR3 DNA is TGTGCCAGCAGCAGCCGGGACTACTACAATGAGCAGTTCTTC.

For the CDR3, the DNA is TGTGCCAGCAGCCAAGTTCAGGGTTCCTACGAGCAGTACTTC. Translating gives CASSQVQGSYEQYF. J is TRBJ2-7 and V is TRBV3-1; D perhaps matches TRBD1 (5 bases). The CDR3 is made up of 14 amino acids. Germline V lookup: CDR1 LGHDT, CDR2 YNNKEL (reference sequence). The V and J ends lost 1 base and 1 base respectively, with 8 bases between them.

The rearrangement joins TRBV5-1 to TRBJ2-7; 11 bases are shared with TRBD1. Germline CDR1 reads SGHRS; CDR2 reads YFSETQ. With 2 bases clipped from V and 5 bases from J, the junction kept 6 bases outside the gene matches. The CDR3 sequence is 15 residues long. The CDR3: CASSFGQGAQNEQYF. The CDR3 DNA sequence: TGCGCCAGCAGCTTCGGACAGGGGGCCCAGAACGAGCAGTACTTC.

This clonotype was observed a handful of times. The chain has TRBV7-9 and TRBJ2-3, with 12 bases that match TRBD2. Germline CDR1 and CDR2: SEHNR and FQNEAQ (reference sequence). CDR3 length: 17 amino acids. V lost 1 base to trimming and J lost 1 base; unmatched junction nucleotides: 3. DNA of the CDR3: TGTGCCAGCAGCTTAGGACTAGCGGGGGCCCGCACAGATACGCAGTATTTT. Its protein product is CASSLGLAGARTDTQYF.

The V call is TRBV12-3 or TRBV12-4, the J call TRBJ1-6; no clear D. CDR3 length: 16 amino acids. Between the trimmed V and J ends, which lost 0 bases and 9 bases, there was a span of 15 bases. The CDR3, as DNA: TGTGCCAGCAGTTTAGCGGACCGGGCCTACGGTTCACCCCTCCACTTT. Its protein is CASSLADRAYGSPLHF.

V and J are TRBV28 and TRBJ2-6, with 7 bases identical to TRBD1. V dropped 5 bases and J dropped 0; count of bases not matched to a gene: 7. This CDR3 spans 17 amino acids. The germline gives CDR1 MDHEN, CDR2 SYDVKM. The CDR3 DNA reads as TGTGCCAGCAGTCCCCCCGGACAGGTCTCTGGGGCCAACGTCCTGACTTTC. Residues: CASSPPGQVSGANVLTF.

The rearrangement links TRBV27 to TRBJ2-7; the D gene is possibly TRBD2 (6 bases). The V end lost 6 bases, the J end lost 7 bases, and 19 bases lay between the germline ends. The CDR3 runs to 14 residues. The V gene's germline CDR1 is MNHEY and CDR2 SMNVEV (reference sequence). The CDR3 DNA is TGTGCCAGCAGGGCCGGGACTGAATACGCGGAGCAGTACTTC. It yields the protein CASRAGTEYAEQYF.

The chain recombines TRBV30 with TRBJ1-2, with D maybe TRBD1 (5 bases). V lost 0 bases to trimming and J lost 2 bases, with 7 bases between them. Germline CDR1 GTSNPN, CDR2 SVGIG (reference sequence). The CDR3 sequence is 13 residues long. CDR3 loop: CAWSVSGNYGYTF. The CDR3 DNA reads as TGTGCCTGGAGTGTATCAGGGAACTATGGCTACACCTTC.

The gene calls are TRBV7-9 and TRBJ2-5; D is perhaps TRBD2 (6 bases). The V gene lost 0 bases and the J gene lost 1 base, with 9 bases spanning the gap. The CDR3 is 15 residues long. Germline V gene lookup returns CDR1 SEHNR and CDR2 FQNEAQ (reference sequence). This chain's CDR3 is CASSLAGGSQETQYF. The DNA of the CDR3 is TGTGCCAGCAGCTTAGCGGGGGGTTCCCAAGAGACCCAGTACTTC.

The chain uses TRBV28 and TRBJ2-2; 7 bases are a match to TRBD2. The CDR3 sequence is 16 residues long. With 6 bases clipped from V and 3 bases from J, the junction kept 10 bases outside the gene matches. Germline CDR1 MDHEN, CDR2 SYDVKM. The DNA of the CDR3 is TGTGCCAGCAGCCCCAGCGGGACTTTAGACACCGGGGAGCTGTTTTTT. It specifies CASSPSGTLDTGELFF.

The V call is TRBV4-3, the J call TRBJ2-3, with D perhaps matching TRBD2 (6 bases). Germline V lookup: CDR1 LGHNA, CDR2 YSLEER. The CDR3 runs to 15 residues. The V gene lost 2 bases and the J gene lost 2 bases, with 11 bases spanning the gap. CDR3 protein: CASSQRLATTDTQYF. Here the CDR3 DNA reads TGCGCCAGCAGCCAACGGCTAGCGACCACAGATACGCAGTATTTT.